This T cell receptor (beta chain) was observed in a study of cytomegalovirus exposure and HLA in healthy donors. Overall study context: There were 300 to 400 genotyped donors. Of these, 75% to 85% fell in the genetic ancestry cluster associated with self-reported Caucasian donors.

The donors gave bone marrow, and they were healthy. PCR employed 60 Vbeta and 13 Jbeta primers. Sequenced by immunoSEQ multiplex PCR; TCRdb stores in-frame clones only, minus some. Of some 130,000 clones in the sample, approximately 70% were seen once. Germline V gene lookup returns CDR1 MNHEY and CDR2 SMNVEV (reference sequence). The CDR3 consists of 16 residues. V trimming: 6 bases; J trimming: 3 bases; junction bases outside the gene matches: 8. Study findings and constraints: Within an earlier analysis, most TCR beta V segments proved productive either about 90% or about 30% of the time. In a later analysis, most CMV-associated TCR beta chains appeared HLA-restricted.

This clone was seen only a few times. The target antigen is unknown. The clonotype originates from an older woman in good health and CMV-seropositive. The chain joins TRBV27 to TRBJ2-3, with TRBD2 matching over 11 bases. Sequencing was performed on PBMCs. In nucleotides, the CDR3 is TGTGCCAGCAGATCACTAGCGGGAGAGAAGACAGATACGCAGTATTTT. Amino acids: CASRSLAGEKTDTQYF.